This TCR beta chain was observed in a study of metastatic and nonmetastatic thyroid tumors. As for the study in general: Malignant and benign thyroid patients had repertoires compared in peripheral blood and tumor or nodule tissue. Study-wide findings and caveats: Malignant thyroid tumors reportedly exceeded benign nodules significantly in TCR beta diversity, with the difference appearing in blood and tumor.

From the PCR reads, TCRdb re-called clones with MiXCR. The profile shows about 38,000 clones, around 47% of them singletons. Regarding this clone: The target antigen is unknown.

This CDR3 is built from 13 residues. CDR1 and CDR2 from the germline V gene are SGHAT and FQNNGV. Trimming left V 4 bases short and J 3 bases short, with 10 bases between. Patients were all untreated before their thyroid surgery. This clonotype originated in a male donor with papillary thyroid cancer or a benign thyroid nodule (not recorded which). Some clones in this sample may be carry-over from other donors' samples. The chain uses TRBV11-2 and TRBJ2-7, with a possible D match to TRBD1 (6 bases). Sequencing was carried out using tumor tissue. The CDR3 region is CASSSGQIYEQYF. DNA of the CDR3: TGTGCCAGCAGCTCCGGACAGATCTACGAGCAGTACTTC.